These 4 T cell receptor beta chains share one sample of origin, sequenced in a study of blood T cell repertoires in COVID-19. TCRdb's copy holds only in-frame clones and misses some; the assay was immunoSEQ multiplex PCR. The data show approximately 70,000 clones, with under 95% seen just once and about 5% held by the top ten. What was sequenced was peripheral blood. Receptors were obtained from a woman aged 60-75 years with active COVID-19.

The chain combines TRBV28 with TRBJ1-4, with 9 positions matching TRBD1. V was pared by 8 bases and J by 6 bases, with 7 bases of the junction left unmatched. This CDR3 has 14 residues. The V gene's germline CDR1 is MDHEN and CDR2 SYDVKM. This CDR3 is CASGRGQGHEKLFF. The CDR3 region has the DNA TGTGCCAGCGGAAGGGGACAGGGCCATGAAAAACTGTTTTTT.

In this sample, this clone turned up once. V and J are TRBV28 and TRBJ1-6; TRBD1 aligns across 8 bases. The CDR3 spans 15 residues. V lost 2 bases to trimming and J lost 8 bases; unmatched junction nucleotides: 5. Germline V gives CDR1 MDHEN, CDR2 SYDVKM. CDR3 region: CASSLASGGYSPLHF. The DNA for the CDR3 is TGTGCCAGCAGTTTAGCCTCAGGGGGCTATTCACCCCTCCACTTT.

Comment on this clone: At the DNA level, this CDR3 is encoded by other sequences in the same sample as well. The chain combines TRBV5-1 with TRBJ2-1, with 8 positions matching TRBD2. This CDR3 has 15 residues. Germline CDR1 is SGHRS and CDR2 is YFSETQ. V lost 4 bases to trimming and J lost 0 bases; unmatched junction nucleotides: 3. In nucleotides, the CDR3 is TGCGCCAGCAGCCTGGGGACTAGCTCCTACAATGAGCAGTTCTTC. Residues: CASSLGTSSYNEQFF.

The V and J genes are TRBV18 and TRBJ1-2; TRBD1 matches at 8 bases. This CDR3 spans 13 amino acids. Germline assignment: CDR1 KGHSH and CDR2 LQKENI. After removal of 5 bases from V and 7 bases from J, the junction contained 6 bases not matched to a gene. The CDR3 sequence: CASSGQGLSGYTF. The DNA for the CDR3 is TGTGCCAGCTCAGGACAGGGTTTGAGTGGCTACACCTTC. The full variable domain, its missing parts supplied by reference TRBV18 and TRBJ1-2, is NAGVMQNPRHLVRRRGQEARLRCSPMKGHSHVYWYRQLPEEGLKFMVYLQKENIIDESGMPKERFSAEFPKEGPSILRIQQVVRGDSAAYFCASSGQGLSGYTFGSGTRLTVV.